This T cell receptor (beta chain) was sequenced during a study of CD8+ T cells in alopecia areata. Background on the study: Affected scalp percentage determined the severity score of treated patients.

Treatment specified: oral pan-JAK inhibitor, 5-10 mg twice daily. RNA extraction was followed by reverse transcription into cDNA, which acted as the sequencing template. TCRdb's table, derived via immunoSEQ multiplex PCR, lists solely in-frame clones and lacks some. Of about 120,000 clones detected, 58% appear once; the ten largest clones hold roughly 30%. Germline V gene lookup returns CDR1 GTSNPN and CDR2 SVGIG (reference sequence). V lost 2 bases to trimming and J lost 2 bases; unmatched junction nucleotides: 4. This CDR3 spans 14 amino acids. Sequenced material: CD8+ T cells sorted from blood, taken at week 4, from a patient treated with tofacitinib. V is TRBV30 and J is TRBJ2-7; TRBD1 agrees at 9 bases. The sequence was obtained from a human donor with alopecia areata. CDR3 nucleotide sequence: TGTGCCTGGAGTTCCGGGACAGGGCCCTACGAGCAGTACTTC. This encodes CAWSSGTGPYEQYF. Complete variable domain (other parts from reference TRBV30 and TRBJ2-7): SQTIHQWPATLVQPVGSPLSLECTVEGTSNPNLYWYRQAAGRGLQLLFYSVGIGQISSEVPQNLSASRPQDRQFILSSKKLLLSDSGFYLCAWSSGTGPYEQYFGPGTRLTVT.